Shown below are 19 T cell receptor beta chains from a single sample sequenced in a study of cytomegalovirus exposure and HLA in healthy donors. This PCR relied on a set of 60 Vbeta primers and 13 Jbeta primers. The method was immunoSEQ multiplex PCR; TCRdb's version includes in-frame clones alone and lacks a portion of them. The data show 95,000 to 100,000 clones, 76% seen once. The sequenced sample consisted of PBMCs. The receptors originated from a man aged 40-49 years in good health and CMV-seronegative.

The chain employs TRBV7-2 and TRBJ1-4; possibly TRBD1 for D (6 bases). The germline V gene has CDR1 SGHTA and CDR2 FQGNSA. The CDR3 covers 15 residues. The germline V and J ends were trimmed by 0 bases and 8 bases, with 13 bases remaining between them. The CDR3 sequence is CASSLAPGTSEKLFF. Here the CDR3 DNA reads TGTGCCAGCAGCTTAGCTCCGGGGACATCCGAAAAACTGTTTTTT. Using reference TRBV7-2 and TRBJ1-4 for the parts outside the CDR3, the full variable domain is GAGVSQSPSNKVTEKGKDVELRCDPISGHTALYWYRQSLGQGLEFLIYFQGNSAPDKSGLPSDRFSAERTGGSVSTLTIQRTQQEDSAVYLCASSLAPGTSEKLFFGSGTQLSVL.

V and J are TRBV5-1 and TRBJ2-1, with D perhaps matching TRBD1 (5 bases). In germline, CDR1 is SGHRS, CDR2 YFSETQ. V shed 0 bases and J shed 9 bases, with 13 bases lying between them. The CDR3 loop spans 14 amino acids. The CDR3 coding sequence is TGCGCCAGCAGCTTGGGTCAGGGAAGCAGTGAGCAGTTCTTC. Protein sequence: CASSLGQGSSEQFF.

V gene TRBV9 combines with J gene TRBJ2-2; D might be TRBD2 (6 bases). The germline V and J ends were trimmed by 3 bases and 2 bases, with 8 bases remaining between them. CDR1 and CDR2 (germline): SGDLS, YYNGEE. The CDR3 contains 14 residues. The CDR3 region has the DNA TGTGCCAGCAGCGGGGGGGTTAACACCGGGGAGCTGTTTTTT. This gives the protein CASSGGVNTGELFF.

This chain joins TRBV28 and TRBJ2-7, with a tentative D call TRBD1 (6 bases). The length of the CDR3 is 16 residues. Trimming removed 7 bases from V and 1 base from J, with 20 bases in between. The germline V gene has CDR1 MDHEN and CDR2 SYDVKM. The CDR3 DNA reads TGTGCCAGCACTCCCCGGGGCAGGGGATGGTCCTACGAGCAGTACTTC. This encodes CASTPRGRGWSYEQYF. Drawing the rest from reference TRBV28 and TRBJ2-7, the complete variable domain is DVKVTQSSRYLVKRTGEKVFLECVQDMDHENMFWYRQDPGLGLRLIYFSYDVKMKEKGDIPEGYSVSREKKERFSLILESASTNQTSMYLCASTPRGRGWSYEQYFGPGTRLTVT.

This clone was seen a few times. This sequence joins TRBV4-3 and TRBJ2-1; the D gene is possibly TRBD2 (6 bases). CDR1 LGHNA and CDR2 YSLEER come from the germline V gene. Trimming removed 1 base from V and 9 bases from J, with 13 bases in between. CDR3 length: 14 residues. Here the CDR3 DNA reads TGCGCCAGCAGCCAAGTAGGAGGGGTTACTGAGCAGTTCTTC. Its translation: CASSQVGGVTEQFF.

This clone was seen just once. Written as DNA, the CDR3 is TGTGCCAGCAGCCACAACCCGACATCCATGAACACTGAAGCTTTCTTT. Translating it yields CASSHNPTSMNTEAFF. This sequence joins TRBV9 and TRBJ1-1; no reliable D call. Trimming left V 4 bases short and J 0 bases short, with 16 bases between. Germline-derived CDR1 and CDR2 are SGDLS and YYNGEE. The CDR3 totals 16 residues.

This chain uses TRBV7-2 with TRBJ2-7; tentatively, D is TRBD1 (5 bases). The CDR3 is 14 amino acids. The V and J ends lost 1 base and 3 bases respectively, with 10 bases between them. Germline CDR1 is SGHTA and CDR2 is FQGNSA. CDR3 in amino acids: CASSLDRQIYEQYF. The CDR3 coding sequence is TGTGCCAGCAGCTTAGACCGACAGATCTACGAGCAGTACTTC.

The rearrangement links TRBV2 to TRBJ2-7, with D maybe TRBD2 (6 bases). The germline CDR1 and CDR2 sequences are SNHLY and FYNNEI. This CDR3 has 14 residues. The V end lost 8 bases, the J end lost 1 base, and 15 bases lay between the germline ends. CDR3: CASSVEGPSYEQYF. CDR3 DNA: TGTGCCAGCTCCGTGGAGGGGCCATCCTACGAGCAGTACTTC.

The chain links TRBV7-9 to TRBJ2-1, with D maybe TRBD2 (5 bases). This CDR3 is built from 11 residues. Trimming pared 3 bases from V and 11 bases from J, leaving 8 bases between. CDR1 is SEHNR and CDR2 is FQNEAQ in the germline V gene (reference sequence). The CDR3 region has the DNA TGTGCCAGCAGCTTGGGAGATCAGCAGTTCTTC. Translated, it gives CASSLGDQQFF.

This clone was counted only a few times. V usage is TRBV5-1 and J usage is TRBJ1-3; 10 positions match TRBD1. Trimming cost V 0 bases and J 2 bases; bases outside gene matches: 5. CDR1 and CDR2 (germline): SGHRS, YFSETQ. This CDR3 contains 17 residues. CDR3 residues: CASSLGGQGVAGNTIYF. Written as DNA, the CDR3 is TGCGCCAGCAGCTTGGGAGGACAGGGGGTTGCTGGAAACACCATATATTTT.

The V call is TRBV30, the J call TRBJ1-3, with no clear D. Germline CDR1 reads GTSNPN; CDR2 reads SVGIG (reference sequence). V dropped 1 base and J dropped 0 bases, with 13 bases sitting between them. The CDR3 runs 16 residues. The CDR3 DNA follows: TGTGCCTGGAGTGACCCGCCCCCGGGCTCTGGAAACACCATATATTTT. This gives the protein CAWSDPPPGSGNTIYF.

The chain joins TRBV6-5 to TRBJ2-1; D is possibly TRBD2 (5 bases). Deletions cut 4 bases from V and 8 bases from J, with 9 bases between. The CDR3 is made up of 12 amino acids. The germline gives CDR1 MNHEY, CDR2 SVGAGI. CDR3 DNA sequence: TGTGCCAGCAGTTCAGCGGATCATGAGCAGTTCTTC. Translating it yields CASSSADHEQFF.

The J gene is TRBJ2-3, the V gene TRBV29-1; 13 bases fit TRBD2. CDR1 SQVTM and CDR2 ANQGSEA come from the germline V gene. The ends lost 7 bases at V and 7 bases at J; junction bases unmatched: 8. The CDR3 runs 14 residues. The CDR3, as DNA: TGCAGCGCCTCGACTAGCGGGGGGACGAATACGCAGTATTTT. Amino acid sequence: CSASTSGGTNTQYF.

V usage is TRBV11-2 and J usage is TRBJ2-1; no reliable D call. V lost 0 bases, J lost 14 bases, and 11 bases lay in between. Germline CDR1 and CDR2: SGHAT and FQNNGV. The CDR3 contains 12 residues. The CDR3 nucleotides read TGTGCCAGCAGCTTAGATTTAGTTCAGGAGTTCTTC. The encoded protein is CASSLDLVQEFF.

The chain joins TRBV7-8 to TRBJ1-1; maybe TRBD1 (5 bases). The CDR3 has 13 residues. Germline-derived CDR1 and CDR2 are SGHVS and FQNEAQ. V was cut by 0 bases and J by 5 bases, with 7 bases left in between. CDR3 DNA: TGTGCCAGCAGCTTAGCAGGGGAAACTGAAGCTTTCTTT. It translates to CASSLAGETEAFF.

This clone was recorded only once. This chain connects TRBV19 to TRBJ1-2; TRBD1 matches 7 bases. Losses at the gene ends were 4 bases for V and 4 bases for J; bases not matched to a gene: 12. This CDR3 has 16 amino acids. The germline CDR1 and CDR2 sequences are LNHDA and SQIVND (reference sequence). Written as DNA, the CDR3 is TGTGCCAGTAGTAAACAACCGGGACAGAGCCTCTATGGCTACACCTTC. It is translated as CASSKQPGQSLYGYTF.

The rearrangement links TRBV28 to TRBJ1-4, with 7 bases matching TRBD1. The CDR3 has 15 amino acids. V lost 5 bases and J lost 0; bases outside the gene matches: 3. CDR1 MDHEN and CDR2 SYDVKM come from the germline V gene. The CDR3 DNA follows: TGTGCCAGCAGTCTTCAGGGGGCAACTAATGAAAAACTGTTTTTT. This encodes CASSLQGATNEKLFF.

This rearrangement joins TRBV19 to TRBJ1-4; D is possibly TRBD1 (5 bases). The germline gives CDR1 LNHDA, CDR2 SQIVND (reference sequence). Trimming removed 3 bases from V and 7 bases from J, with 15 bases in between. CDR3 length: 15 residues. CDR3 sequence: CASSMGGTSGEKLFF. Here the CDR3 DNA reads TGTGCCAGTAGTATGGGGGGGACCTCGGGTGAAAAACTGTTTTTT.

V and J are TRBV7-8 and TRBJ1-5; TRBD1 is a possible D gene (6 bases). Germline V CDR1 and CDR2: SGHVS, FQNEAQ. Between the trimmed V and J ends, which lost 1 base and 3 bases, there was a span of 10 bases. The CDR3 runs 15 residues. CDR3 residues: CASSLVHRVNQPQHF. The CDR3 nucleotides are TGTGCCAGCAGCTTAGTTCACAGGGTCAATCAGCCCCAGCATTTT.